This T cell receptor (beta chain) was recovered during a study of blood T cell repertoires in COVID-19. About the study: The United States, Italy and Spain were the sources of the acute and convalescent COVID-19 samples.

The V segment lost 4 bases and the J segment 2 bases; nucleotides outside the gene matches: 7. This CDR3 has 15 amino acids. Germline V gene lookup returns CDR1 SGDLS and CDR2 YYNGEE. In the original processing: From reference gene primer amplification, estimates of nucleated cell counts were derived. Produced via immunoSEQ multiplex PCR; TCRdb's table is partial and in-frame only. From that table come the V and J calls and clone size; the DNA was used to work out D and trimming. This table has approximately 35,000 clones, approximately 82% appearing once. The chain employs TRBV9 and TRBJ2-7, with 9 bases aligning to TRBD2. Sequenced sample: peripheral blood. This sequence was found in a human donor in a cohort sampled during active COVID-19. The CDR3 protein is CASSIGLALTYEQYF. CDR3 DNA sequence: TGTGCCAGCAGCATCGGACTAGCGTTAACCTACGAGCAGTACTTC.